Shown below are 7 T cell receptor beta chains from a single sample sequenced in a study of T-cell memory formation after mild COVID-19. One entry per CDR3 protein, called by TCRdb with MiXCR from the 5' RACE reads. The data contain hundreds of thousands of distinct CDR3 sequences, approximately 15% of them singletons. The specimen sequenced was PBMCs or a T cell subset sorted from them (not recorded which). These receptors all stem from a man aged 18 to 35 who had mild COVID-19 (a few samples of this study predate the infection). Cell type and time point are not known.

This clonotype was recorded many times. The chain couples TRBV7-3 to TRBJ2-1; TRBD1 is a possible D gene (5 bases). The germline V gene encodes CDR1 SGHTA and CDR2 FQGTGA. The CDR3 contains 12 residues. Trimming took 6 bases from V and 9 from J, leaving 12 bases between them. DNA for the CDR3: TGTGCCAGCAGTGGCAGGGAAGGTGAGCAGTTCTTC. Its translation: CASSGREGEQFF.

This chain joins TRBV7-2 and TRBJ2-1, with 8 nucleotides matching TRBD2. V shed 5 bases and J 8 bases; nucleotides not matched to a gene: 8. The V gene's germline CDR1 is SGHTA and CDR2 FQGNSA. This CDR3 comprises 14 residues. CDR3 protein: CASSLVTGGDEQFF. For the CDR3, the DNA is TGTGCCAGCAGCCTAGTCACCGGGGGGGATGAGCAGTTCTTC.

The chain uses TRBV2 and TRBJ2-5, with unresolved D. The V gene's germline CDR1 is SNHLY and CDR2 FYNNEI. This CDR3 is built from 15 residues. The V gene lost 3 bases and the J gene lost 5 bases, with 16 bases spanning the gap. The CDR3 protein is CASSERRQIVETQYF. The CDR3 nucleotides are TGTGCCAGCAGTGAGCGTCGACAAATCGTGGAGACCCAGTACTTC.

In its sample, this clonotype was seen a few times. The genes are TRBV7-2 and TRBJ2-1; no definite D call. V lost 3 bases, J lost 3 bases, and 33 bases lay in between. Germline CDR1 reads SGHTA; CDR2 reads FQGNSA. This CDR3 is built from 22 residues. CDR3 residues: CASSFPRPNNRANAVHYNEQFF. As DNA, the CDR3 is TGTGCCAGCAGCTTCCCCCGCCCTAACAACCGGGCGAACGCAGTCCACTACAATGAGCAGTTCTTC.

This clonotype occurred many times. The chain employs TRBV12-3 or TRBV12-4 and TRBJ2-1; D gene uncertain. Trimming cost V 3 bases and J 4 bases, with 16 bases left between them. CDR3 length: 16 amino acids. CDR3 nucleotides: TGTGCCAGCAGTTTCCTTGGGCAGAGACGATACAATGAGCAGTTCTTC. Its protein is CASSFLGQRRYNEQFF.

This clonotype was detected only a few times. The chain is built from TRBV12-3 or TRBV12-4 and TRBJ2-2, with TRBD2 matching over 7 bases. The ends lost 6 bases at V and 4 bases at J; junction bases unmatched: 8. This CDR3 region has 15 residues. The CDR3 loop reads CASRTSGAGTGELFF. The CDR3 nucleotides read TGTGCCAGCAGAACCAGCGGGGCGGGCACCGGGGAGCTGTTTTTT.

This clonotype turned up a few times. This chain links TRBV7-2 with TRBJ2-3; 7 positions agree with TRBD2. The CDR3 runs to 14 residues. Trimming removed 0 bases from V and 7 bases from J; junction bases left unmatched: 4. Germline V gives CDR1 SGHTA, CDR2 FQGNSA. The CDR3 region is CASSLAGGRNTQYF. The CDR3 bases are TGTGCCAGCAGCTTAGCGGGGGGGAGAAATACGCAGTATTTT.